This T cell receptor (beta chain) was profiled in a study of identical twins. This clonotype was observed a few times. The antigen is not known. Study-level findings and limits: Twins' surplus sharing was weaker for beta out-of-frame sequences.

Unique molecular identifiers were present on cDNA, and template switching added a universal primer site. TCRdb redid the calling of the 5' RACE reads with MiXCR, one entry per CDR3 protein. The sample records about 690,000 distinct CDR3 sequences, around 21% being singletons. In addition, the sample was reused for a study of T cells expressing NK-cell markers. That paper notes: HCMV serostatus: most of the eight sequenced donors positive, one negative. The authors applied an anti-gamma-delta TCR antibody in several experiments, and it restricted sorting to alpha-beta TCR T cells.

The TCR sequence derives from a woman aged 18 to 35 in good health. The sample comprised PBMCs.

The CDR3 bases are TGTGCCAGCAGTTACTCCTTATCAGATACGCAGTATTTT. Residues: CASSYSLSDTQYF. The chain is built from TRBV6-5 and TRBJ2-3; D not certain. V was shortened by 0 bases and J by 4 bases, with 5 bases between the two germline ends. Germline V gene lookup returns CDR1 MNHEY and CDR2 SVGAGI. This CDR3 region has 13 residues.